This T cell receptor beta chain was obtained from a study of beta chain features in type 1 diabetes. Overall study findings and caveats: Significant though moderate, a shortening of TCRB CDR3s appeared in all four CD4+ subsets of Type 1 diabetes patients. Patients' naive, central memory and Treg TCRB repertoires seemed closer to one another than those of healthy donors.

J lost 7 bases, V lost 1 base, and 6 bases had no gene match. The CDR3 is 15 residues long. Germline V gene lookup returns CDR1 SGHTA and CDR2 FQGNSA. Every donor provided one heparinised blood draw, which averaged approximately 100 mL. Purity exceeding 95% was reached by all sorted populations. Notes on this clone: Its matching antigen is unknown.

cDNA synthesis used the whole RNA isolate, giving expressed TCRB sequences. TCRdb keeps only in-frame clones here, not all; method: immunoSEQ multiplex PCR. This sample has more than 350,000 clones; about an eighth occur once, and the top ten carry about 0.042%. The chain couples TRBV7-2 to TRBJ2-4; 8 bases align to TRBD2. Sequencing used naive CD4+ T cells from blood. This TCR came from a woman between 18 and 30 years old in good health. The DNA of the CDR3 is TGTGCCAGCAGCTTAGAACGGGGGGGCCGGAACATTCAGTACTTC. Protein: CASSLERGGRNIQYF.